The 17 T cell receptor beta chains below come from one sample, sequenced in a study of T cells in Graves' hyperthyroidism and ophthalmopathy (dated by TCRdb to about 2019). The library was made by multiplex PCR. Sequencing relied on an Illumina HiSeq 2000. The TCR beta CDR3 regions were amplified from RNA transcripts. The first round of RT-PCR for the TCR CDR3 was performed with the HTBI primer set and the Qiagen OneStep RT-PCR kit. TCRdb cleaned the public reads at Q25 with fastp, built clones with MiXCR and kept in-frame beta chains. Entries that share a CDR3 protein sequence are merged under the most common genes and DNA. This sample has about half a million distinct CDR3 sequences in its table, and roughly 16% of those were observed once. Clones ranked in the top ten supply 25% to 30% of the sample. The specimen sequenced was blood. Receptor source: a woman younger than 45 with Graves' ophthalmopathy.

Of note for this clonotype: A read error may account for a junction end that differs from germline. The chain couples TRBV28 to TRBJ2-1, with D possibly matching TRBD2 (6 bases). CDR1 is MDHEN and CDR2 is SYDVKM in the germline V gene. The CDR3 runs 16 residues. Here the CDR3 reads CASSLSGLGSHNEQLF. The CDR3 DNA reads TGTGCCAGCAGTTTATCGGGTCTCGGGAGTCACAATGAGCAGCTCTTC.

The chain carries TRBV19 and TRBJ1-3; the D is unclear. From germline, CDR1 is LNHDA and CDR2 SQIVND (reference sequence). Trimming left V 10 bases short and J 2 bases short, with 21 bases between. This CDR3 contains 16 residues. The CDR3 protein is CATTTGWRATGNTIYF. The CDR3 nucleotides read TGTGCCACCACCACTGGGTGGAGGGCGACTGGAAACACCATATATTTT. Full variable domain (missing parts from reference TRBV19 and TRBJ1-3): DGGITQSPKYLFRKEGQNVTLSCEQNLNHDAMYWYRQDPGQGLRLIYYSQIVNDFQKGDIAEGYSVSREKKESFPLTVTSAQKNPTAFYLCATTTGWRATGNTIYFGEGSWLTVV.

The sample holds many counts of this clonotype. The gene calls are TRBV7-2 and TRBJ2-1, with D unresolved. V dropped 0 bases and J dropped 3 bases, with 6 bases sitting between them. The germline V gene encodes CDR1 SGHTA and CDR2 FQGNSA. This CDR3 comprises 14 residues. The CDR3 is CASSLALVYNEQFF. The CDR3 coding sequence is TGTGCCAGCAGCTTAGCGCTTGTCTACAATGAGCAGTTCTTC.

This clonotype was counted only a few times. A much larger clone lies a single base off, so this may be a read error. V and J are TRBV12-3 or TRBV12-4 and TRBJ2-7, with D perhaps TRBD1 (6 bases). The CDR3 runs to 14 residues. The CDR3 protein is CVSSPQQGTYEQYF. As DNA, the CDR3 is TGTGTCAGCAGTCCCCAACAGGGTACCTACGAGCAGTACTTC.

This clonotype has at least ten counts. The chain joins TRBV6-2 or TRBV6-3 to TRBJ2-7, with 11 bases identical to TRBD2. With V trimmed by 5 bases and J by 4 bases, 13 bases remained unmatched. Germline loops: CDR1 MNHEY, CDR2 SVGEGT. The CDR3 consists of 17 residues. CDR3 in amino acids: CASSPPSPGLAAYEQYF. The CDR3 DNA sequence: TGTGCCAGCAGTCCACCTTCACCGGGACTAGCGGCATACGAGCAGTACTTC.

Concerning this clonotype itself: A read error may be the cause here, since a much bigger clone is one base away. The chain is built from TRBV5-1 and TRBJ1-4; 7 bases match TRBD1. Trimming at V came to 4 bases and at J to 3 bases, leaving 9 bases not matched to a gene. Germline-derived CDR1 and CDR2 are SGHRS and YFSETQ. The CDR3 has 16 residues. CDR3 in amino acids: CASSATGFAANEKLFF. The CDR3 DNA reads as TGCGCCAGCAGCGCGACAGGGTTCGCTGCTAATGAAAAACTGTTTTTT.

This clonotype was seen only a few times. The chain joins TRBV11-2 to TRBJ1-3; 7 positions match TRBD1. CDR1 is SGHAT and CDR2 is FQNNGV in the germline V gene. CDR3 length: 19 amino acids. V was pared by 5 bases and J by 1 base, with 17 bases of the junction left unmatched. The CDR3 DNA reads as TGTGCCAGCAGCCCTTTGACAGGGAATCTAGTAGTGTCTGGAAACACCATATATTTT. The encoded protein is CASSPLTGNLVVSGNTIYF.

The chain recombines TRBV3-1 with TRBJ1-3, with TRBD1 matching 9 bases. The CDR3 has 15 residues. CDR1 is LGHDT, CDR2 YNNKEL, per germline (reference sequence). The V and J ends lost 4 bases and 2 bases, in that order; junction bases with no gene match: 3. This chain's CDR3 is CASSLRDRAGNTIYF. The CDR3 nucleotides are TGTGCCAGCAGCCTCCGGGACAGGGCTGGAAACACCATATATTTT.

Points on this clonotype: Being one base from a much bigger clone, this may be a read error. The chain links TRBV20-1 to TRBJ2-1; D is undetermined. Between the trimmed V and J ends, which lost 1 base and 10 bases, there was a span of 11 bases. This CDR3 has 12 amino acids. Looked up from germline, CDR1 is DFQATT and CDR2 is SNEGSKA (reference sequence). CDR3 amino acids: CSARARTLEQFF. The CDR3 region has the DNA TGCAGTGCTAGAGCCAGGACCTTGGAGCAGTTCTTC.

This clonotype was counted a few times. V usage is TRBV9 and J usage is TRBJ2-1; 7 bases fit TRBD1. The junction had 13 bases not matched to a gene; V was cut back by 1 base and J by 3 bases. From germline, CDR1 is SGDLS and CDR2 YYNGEE. The CDR3 totals 18 residues. The CDR3 region is CASSVTPFTGAGYNEQFF. CDR3 sequence (DNA): TGTGCCAGCAGCGTAACCCCCTTCACAGGGGCCGGCTACAATGAGCAGTTCTTC. The entire variable domain, with the rest obtained from reference TRBV9 and TRBJ2-1, is as follows: DSGVTQTPKHLITATGQRVTLRCSPRSGDLSVYWYQQSLDQGLQFLIQYYNGEERAKGNILERFSAQQFPDLHSELNLSSLELGDSALYFCASSVTPFTGAGYNEQFFGPGTRLTVL.

This clonotype was seen a handful of times. The rearrangement joins TRBV14 to TRBJ2-1; D gene ambiguous. The length of the CDR3 is 17 residues. Germline V gives CDR1 SGHDN, CDR2 FVKESK. The V gene lost 1 base and the J gene lost 5 bases, with 18 bases spanning the gap. This CDR3 reads CASSQAPYLRPDNEQFF. The CDR3 region has the DNA TGTGCCAGCAGCCAAGCCCCCTACCTACGCCCCGACAATGAGCAGTTCTTC.

The chain carries TRBV9 and TRBJ2-1; the D is unclear. The ends were cut back, 0 bases at V and 4 bases at J, with 11 bases in the middle. The CDR3 consists of 15 residues. The germline gives CDR1 SGDLS, CDR2 YYNGEE. CDR3 bases: TGTGCCAGCAGCGTAGAATTGGCACATTACAATGAGCAGTTCTTC. Translation gives CASSVELAHYNEQFF.

This clonotype appeared a single time. The chain is built from TRBV28 and TRBJ2-7; tentative D call: TRBD2 (5 bases). CDR3 size: 13 residues. Deletions cut 11 bases from V and 4 bases from J, with 18 bases between. CDR1 and CDR2 (germline): MDHEN, SYDVKM. The CDR3: CAAGRGKGYEQYF. Here the CDR3 DNA reads TGTGCCGCCGGCCGGGGAAAAGGGTACGAGCAGTACTTC.

The table lists this clonotype with many counts. The chain joins TRBV5-1 to TRBJ2-3; D is possibly TRBD1 (6 bases). The V and J ends lost 1 base and 4 bases respectively, with 19 bases between them. Germline CDR1 and CDR2: SGHRS and YFSETQ. The CDR3 totals 17 residues. DNA for the CDR3: TGCGCCAGCAGCTTGCCCAGTTATGGAAACAGGGCAGATACGCAGTATTTT. It is translated as CASSLPSYGNRADTQYF.

This clonotype was detected many times. The rearrangement links TRBV28 to TRBJ2-7; perhaps D is TRBD1 or TRBD2 (5 bases each). Per the germline V gene, CDR1 is MDHEN and CDR2 is SYDVKM. V shed 4 bases and J shed 2 bases, with 12 bases lying between them. The length of the CDR3 is 14 residues. CDR3: CASSSGTATYEQYF. The CDR3 nucleotides are TGTGCCAGCAGTTCCGGGACGGCTACCTACGAGCAGTACTTC.

In this sample, this clonotype turned up a few times. This rearrangement joins TRBV4-1 to TRBJ2-7, with a weak D call TRBD1 (6 bases). V was shortened by 1 base and J by 5 bases, with 9 bases between the two germline ends. Germline CDR1 and CDR2: MGHRA and YSYEKL. The CDR3 spans 13 residues. Here the CDR3 DNA reads TGCGCCAGCAGCCAAGCCCGGACAGACGAGCAGTACTTC. Its protein is CASSQARTDEQYF.

Many counts were recorded for this clonotype. The rearrangement joins TRBV29-1 to TRBJ2-1; 11 bases map to TRBD2. Germline V gene data show CDR1 as SQVTM and CDR2 as ANQGSEA. The CDR3 length is 15 residues. Germline trimming cut 0 bases from V and 8 bases from J; bases unmatched to any gene: 6. The CDR3 loop is CSVEDRLAGQDEQFF. The CDR3 DNA follows: TGCAGCGTTGAAGACAGACTAGCGGGACAGGATGAGCAGTTCTTC.